The 27 T cell receptor beta chains reported below all come from one sample, sequenced in a study of Ad26.COV2.S vaccination and SARS-CoV-2 variants (dated by TCRdb to the early 2020s). Library preparation employed the immunoSEQ multiplex PCR assay. Sourced from immuneACCESS, this table was stored by TCRdb with only in-frame sequences that have V and J called. A share of the clones is absent; for the studies checked, an unresolved V gene accounts for under half, and the remainder has no known explanation. This sample lists 500,000 or so clones; roughly 85% were detected once. The ten largest account for 9.5% to 15% of the sample. The treatment or condition label for this specimen denotes: about 20 received Ad26.COV2.S at low or high dose, single or two shots; a few received placebo; per-sample allocation not given. For vaccine and placebo recipients, the sequenced repertoires came from samples collected on day 63 after the first injection.

This specimen was peripheral blood, taken in a trial of Ad26.COV2.S vaccine versus placebo. The receptors originated from a person between 18 and 65 years old who received the Ad26.COV2.S COVID-19 vaccine or a placebo.

The V gene is TRBV7-9, the J gene TRBJ2-1; TRBD2 aligns across 9 bases. The trim removed 2 bases at V and 6 bases at J, leaving 8 bases unmatched. The CDR3 runs to 16 residues. Per the germline V gene, CDR1 is SEHNR and CDR2 is FQNEAQ (reference sequence). The CDR3 region is CASSLLAGGVSNEQFF. CDR3 bases: TGTGCCAGCAGCTTACTGGCGGGAGGGGTTTCCAATGAGCAGTTCTTC.

This chain joins TRBV19 and TRBJ1-5; TRBD1 matches 7 bases. Germline V gene lookup returns CDR1 LNHDA and CDR2 SQIVND (reference sequence). CDR3 size: 15 residues. The J segment lost 3 bases and the V segment lost 6 bases, leaving 8 bases of the junction unmatched. The CDR3 region has the DNA TGTGCCAGTAGCGATACCGGGACAGACAATCAGCCCCAGCATTTT. Protein sequence: CASSDTGTDNQPQHF.

The chain carries TRBV27 and TRBJ2-7; maybe TRBD1 (5 bases). Germline CDR1 is MNHEY and CDR2 is SMNVEV (reference sequence). V lost 6 bases and J lost 3, with 12 bases in between. The CDR3 spans 13 residues. Here the CDR3 reads CASSPQGLYEQYF. As DNA, the CDR3 is TGTGCCAGCAGCCCGCAGGGCCTCTACGAGCAGTACTTC.

As for this clone: An end of the junction differs from the germline gene, which may be a read error. The chain uses TRBV28 and TRBJ2-1, with TRBD2 identical over 10 bases. The CDR3 is 15 amino acids. Germline CDR1 and CDR2: MDHEN and SYDVKM. As DNA, the CDR3 is TGTGCCAGCAGTCTATGGACTAGCGGCAACAATGAGCAGTTCTTC. This codes for CASSLWTSGNNEQFF.

The chain employs TRBV4-3 and TRBJ2-5; possibly TRBD1 or TRBD2 for D (5 bases each). With 0 bases removed from V and 7 bases from J, the gap between germline ends came to 21 bases. The CDR3 has 17 amino acids. CDR1 LGHNA and CDR2 YSLEER come from the germline V gene. The CDR3 DNA reads as TGCGCCAGCAGCCAAGATGGGGACGGAGCGGCCAGCGGGACCCAGTACTTC. It yields the protein CASSQDGDGAASGTQYF.

This clone was seen just once. CDR3 nucleotide sequence: TGTGCCAGCAGTTACCCACTAGCGGCGAACACCGGGGAGCTGTTTTTT. This encodes CASSYPLAANTGELFF. J is TRBJ2-2 and V is TRBV6-2 or TRBV6-3, with 8 bases fitting TRBD2. The junction had 2 bases not matched to a gene; V was cut back by 2 bases and J by 0 bases. Germline values: CDR1 MNHEY, CDR2 SVGEGT. CDR3 size: 16 residues.

V and J are TRBV28 and TRBJ2-7; no firm D call. V lost 7 bases and J lost 7, with 8 bases in between. This CDR3 contains 10 residues. The germline CDR1 and CDR2 sequences are MDHEN and SYDVKM. The CDR3 here is CASTDGEQYF. DNA of the CDR3: TGTGCCAGCACTGATGGTGAGCAGTACTTC.

The chain links TRBV28 to TRBJ2-7; 7 bases fit TRBD1. In germline, CDR1 is MDHEN, CDR2 SYDVKM. The CDR3 is 14 residues long. V shed 7 bases and J 5 bases; nucleotides not matched to a gene: 11. In nucleotides, the CDR3 is TGTGCCAGCAAGGGTCCAGGGGGATGGAACGAGCAGTACTTC. Protein: CASKGPGGWNEQYF. Full variable domain (remainder filled in from reference TRBV28 and TRBJ2-7): DVKVTQSSRYLVKRTGEKVFLECVQDMDHENMFWYRQDPGLGLRLIYFSYDVKMKEKGDIPEGYSVSREKKERFSLILESASTNQTSMYLCASKGPGGWNEQYFGPGTRLTVT.

The CDR3 DNA follows: TGTGCCAGCAGCGCCGAGACAGGGAAGAGCTCCTACGAGCAGTACTTC. This codes for CASSAETGKSSYEQYF. This rearrangement joins TRBV5-4 to TRBJ2-7; 7 bases match TRBD1. Germline trimming cut 4 bases from V and 0 bases from J; bases unmatched to any gene: 10. CDR3 length equals 16 residues. The germline V gene has CDR1 SGHNT and CDR2 YYREEE (reference sequence).

This clone has a single count. The chain uses TRBV11-2 and TRBJ2-7; no definite D call. The CDR3 sequence is 13 residues long. Trimming left V 5 bases short and J 4 bases short, with 12 bases between. Looked up from germline, CDR1 is SGHAT and CDR2 is FQNNGV. CDR3 region: CASSAPSKYEQYF. The CDR3, as DNA: TGTGCCAGCAGCGCCCCGTCAAAATACGAGCAGTACTTC.

This clone was counted once. The CDR3 sequence is CASSQELTSSREQYF. The CDR3 region has the DNA TGCGCCAGCAGCCAAGAGCTAACTAGCTCCCGCGAGCAGTACTTC. The rearrangement links TRBV4-3 to TRBJ2-7; tentative D call: TRBD2 (6 bases). Germline assignment: CDR1 LGHNA and CDR2 YSLEER. CDR3 size: 15 residues. Trimming stripped 0 bases from V and 6 bases from J, with 15 bases between.

J is TRBJ1-2 and V is TRBV5-6, with TRBD1 matching 9 bases. V shed 3 bases and J 7 bases; nucleotides not matched to a gene: 10. Germline V CDR1 and CDR2: SGHDT, YYEEEE. This CDR3 comprises 15 residues. The CDR3 nucleotides read TGTGCCAGCAGCTCCTCTGGACAGGGGTTTGTTGGCTACACCTTC. Its protein product is CASSSSGQGFVGYTF.

V usage is TRBV7-2 and J usage is TRBJ2-1; 7 bases agree with TRBD2. Germline CDR1 and CDR2: SGHTA and FQGNSA. The CDR3 runs 15 residues. V was pared by 2 bases and J by 2 bases, with 3 bases of the junction left unmatched. CDR3 sequence reads: CASSLTSAAYNEQFF. The CDR3 nucleotides are TGTGCCAGCAGCTTAACTAGCGCCGCCTACAATGAGCAGTTCTTC. The variable domain in full, with the rest retrieved from reference TRBV7-2 and TRBJ2-1, is GAGVSQSPSNKVTEKGKDVELRCDPISGHTALYWYRQSLGQGLEFLIYFQGNSAPDKSGLPSDRFSAERTGGSVSTLTIQRTQQEDSAVYLCASSLTSAAYNEQFFGPGTRLTVL.

The chain recombines TRBV10-3 with TRBJ1-1; D not resolved. Trimming cost V 3 bases and J 1 base, with 9 bases left between them. The CDR3 covers 14 residues. CDR1 is ENHRY, CDR2 SYGVKD, per germline. In DNA form, the CDR3 reads TGTGCCATCAGTGACCGGCAGAAGAACACTGAAGCTTTCTTT. Its protein product is CAISDRQKNTEAFF.

This clone was counted once. One end of the junction varies from germline; a read error may be responsible. The chain couples TRBV10-3 to TRBJ2-3, with D uncertain. The CDR3 runs to 15 residues. The V gene's germline CDR1 is ENHRY and CDR2 SYGVKD. Written as DNA, the CDR3 is TGTGCCATCAGAGAGTCCGGGCCCGGCACAGATACGCAGTATTTT. Protein: CAIRESGPGTDTQYF.

Only one count was recorded for this clone. J is TRBJ2-2 and V is TRBV28; 14 nucleotides agree with TRBD2. With V trimmed by 5 bases and J by 7 bases, 6 bases remained unmatched. The CDR3 consists of 16 residues. Germline V gene sequence: CDR1 MDHEN, CDR2 SYDVKM. The CDR3 loop is CASSPGLAGGNGELFF. Written as DNA, the CDR3 is TGTGCCAGCAGTCCAGGACTAGCGGGAGGAAACGGGGAGCTGTTTTTT. Together with reference TRBV28 and TRBJ2-2, the CDR3 gives the full variable domain: DVKVTQSSRYLVKRTGEKVFLECVQDMDHENMFWYRQDPGLGLRLIYFSYDVKMKEKGDIPEGYSVSREKKERFSLILESASTNQTSMYLCASSPGLAGGNGELFFGEGSRLTVL.

CDR3 in amino acids: CASSPRTSGGNEQYF. DNA for the CDR3: TGTGCCAGCAGCCCCAGGACTAGCGGGGGTAACGAGCAGTACTTC. V and J are TRBV7-8 and TRBJ2-7, with 13 positions matching TRBD2. CDR1 and CDR2 (germline): SGHVS, FQNEAQ. The CDR3 runs to 15 residues. With 5 bases clipped from V and 5 bases from J, the junction kept 6 bases outside the gene matches.

The chain employs TRBV3-1 (or the pseudogene TRBV3-2) and TRBJ1-5, with D maybe TRBD1 (5 bases). From germline, CDR1 is LGHDT and CDR2 YNNKEL (reference sequence). V dropped 2 bases and J dropped 4 bases, with 9 bases sitting between them. The CDR3 totals 14 residues. The CDR3 loop is CASSQKGLNQPQHF. The CDR3 bases are TGTGCCAGCAGCCAAAAGGGGCTAAATCAGCCCCAGCATTTT.

This chain joins TRBV3-1 (or the pseudogene TRBV3-2) and TRBJ1-4; TRBD1 matches 10 bases. The CDR3 is 15 residues long. The V and J ends lost 3 bases and 8 bases, in that order; junction bases with no gene match: 6. Germline loops: CDR1 LGHDT, CDR2 YNNKEL (reference sequence). The CDR3: CASSHFGQGEEKLFF. The CDR3 DNA reads TGTGCCAGCAGCCATTTTGGACAGGGGGAGGAAAAACTGTTTTTT.

The chain carries TRBV5-6 and TRBJ1-1; D not certain. Per germline, CDR1 SGHDT and CDR2 YYEEEE. Between the trimmed V and J ends, which lost 3 bases and 4 bases, there was a span of 4 bases. The CDR3 runs 11 residues. The CDR3 DNA reads as TGTGCCAGCAGCTACAGCACTGAAGCTTTCTTT. Its protein is CASSYSTEAFF.

This clone was observed once. CDR3 amino acids: CASSLDLGRGQPQHF. CDR3 bases: TGTGCCAGCAGCTTAGATCTCGGCAGGGGCCAGCCCCAGCATTTT. This chain uses TRBV11-2 with TRBJ1-5; tentatively, D is TRBD1 (6 bases). The CDR3 totals 15 residues. Trimming removed 0 bases at V and 7 bases at J, with 13 bases between. Germline CDR1 and CDR2: SGHAT and FQNNGV.

The chain uses TRBV29-1 and TRBJ2-7; 11 bases line up with TRBD2. CDR3 length: 14 residues. CDR1 SQVTM and CDR2 ANQGSEA come from the germline V gene. V trimming: 4 bases; J trimming: 6 bases; junction bases outside the gene matches: 8. The CDR3, as DNA: TGCAGCGTTGCCGGGGCGCTAGCGGGAGGCGAGCAGTACTTC. As protein: CSVAGALAGGEQYF.

This sequence joins TRBV2 and TRBJ2-7, with D unclear. From germline, CDR1 is SNHLY and CDR2 FYNNEI. V dropped 4 bases and J dropped 3 bases, with 4 bases sitting between them. The CDR3 extends over 11 amino acids. The CDR3 bases are TGTGCCAGCAGTGCCGTCTACGAGCAGTACTTC. This codes for CASSAVYEQYF.

V gene TRBV6-2 or TRBV6-3 combines with J gene TRBJ2-1, with TRBD2 matching over 13 bases. Trimming cost V 5 bases and J 9 bases; bases outside gene matches: 10. This CDR3 spans 16 amino acids. Germline CDR1 and CDR2: MNHEY and SVGEGT. CDR3 in amino acids: CASSLGLGLAGAEQFF. In DNA, the CDR3 is TGTGCCAGCAGTCTAGGGTTAGGACTAGCGGGAGCTGAGCAGTTCTTC.

In its sample, this clone was seen a few times. This chain joins TRBV30 and TRBJ2-7, with 11 bases lining up with TRBD2. V lost 0 bases and J lost 3; bases outside the gene matches: 10. The CDR3 runs 17 residues. Germline V CDR1 and CDR2: GTSNPN, SVGIG (reference sequence). CDR3 in DNA: TGTGCCTGGAGTGTACGGGCGGGACTAGCGGAAAACTACGAGCAGTACTTC. It specifies CAWSVRAGLAENYEQYF.

The V and J genes are TRBV28 and TRBJ2-2; D not certain. This CDR3 is built from 12 residues. Per germline, CDR1 MDHEN and CDR2 SYDVKM. The germline V and J ends were trimmed by 1 base and 6 bases, with 3 bases remaining between them. The CDR3 sequence: CASSLFSGELFF. The CDR3 nucleotides read TGTGCCAGCAGTTTATTTTCCGGGGAGCTGTTTTTT. Based on the CDR3 plus reference TRBV28 and TRBJ2-2, the full variable domain is DVKVTQSSRYLVKRTGEKVFLECVQDMDHENMFWYRQDPGLGLRLIYFSYDVKMKEKGDIPEGYSVSREKKERFSLILESASTNQTSMYLCASSLFSGELFFGEGSRLTVL.

The chain carries TRBV28 and TRBJ2-1; TRBD2 aligns across 10 bases. Germline V gives CDR1 MDHEN, CDR2 SYDVKM. The CDR3 consists of 15 residues. V trimming: 3 bases; J trimming: 6 bases; junction bases outside the gene matches: 5. CDR3 nucleotide sequence: TGTGCCAGCAGTTTGGGACTAGCGAGGTCCAATGAGCAGTTCTTC. It specifies CASSLGLARSNEQFF. The full variable domain, with the rest looked up from reference TRBV28 and TRBJ2-1, is DVKVTQSSRYLVKRTGEKVFLECVQDMDHENMFWYRQDPGLGLRLIYFSYDVKMKEKGDIPEGYSVSREKKERFSLILESASTNQTSMYLCASSLGLARSNEQFFGPGTRLTVL.